The clone carrying this T cell receptor (beta chain) was recorded at least ten times. CDR3 length: 18 amino acids. After removal of 3 bases from V and 2 bases from J, the junction contained 13 bases not matched to a gene. cDNA was made from approximately 0.55 ug RNA using alpha and beta constant primers. Using multiplexing indices, alpha and beta chain libraries were generated apart by chain-specific third strand synthesis. An approximately 23-cycle PCR with P5s and P7 primers followed a short adapter-adding first PCR. TCRdb used MiXCR to reprocess the 5' RACE reads, holding one entry per CDR3 protein. The repertoire holds about 10,000 distinct CDR3 sequences, with 6% as singletons. These data are taken from a study of HIV-infected patients and healthy controls. Roughly three months, about 14 weeks, into antiretroviral therapy, follow-up blood was collected. No cell fractionation was done, so the repertoire covers all unsorted peripheral blood T cells.

The starting material was blood, obtained during antiretroviral therapy. The gene calls are TRBV12-3 or TRBV12-4 and TRBJ2-3; TRBD2 aligns across 8 bases. The TCR comes from an adult with HIV infection. The donor label of this sample is uncertain. CDR3 coding DNA: TGTGCCAGCAGTTTCGACCCTAGCCCGGGGGGGGACACAGATACGCAGTATTTT. The encoded protein is CASSFDPSPGGDTDTQYF.